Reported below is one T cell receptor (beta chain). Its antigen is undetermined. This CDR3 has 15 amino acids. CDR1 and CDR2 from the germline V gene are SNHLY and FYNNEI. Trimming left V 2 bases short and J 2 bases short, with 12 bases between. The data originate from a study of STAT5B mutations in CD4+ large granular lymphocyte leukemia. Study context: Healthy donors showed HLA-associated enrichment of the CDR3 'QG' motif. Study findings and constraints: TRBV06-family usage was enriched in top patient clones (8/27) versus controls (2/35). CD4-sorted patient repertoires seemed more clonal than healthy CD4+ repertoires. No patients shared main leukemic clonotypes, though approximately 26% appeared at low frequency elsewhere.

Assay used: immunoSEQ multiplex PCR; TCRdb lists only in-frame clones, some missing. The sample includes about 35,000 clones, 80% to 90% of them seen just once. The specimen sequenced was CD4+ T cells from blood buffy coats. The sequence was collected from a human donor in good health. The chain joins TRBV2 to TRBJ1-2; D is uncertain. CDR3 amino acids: CASSELTQSNYGYTF. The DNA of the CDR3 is TGTGCCAGCAGTGAACTCACACAATCGAACTATGGCTACACCTTC.